The 30 T cell receptor beta chains given below trace back to one sample, sequenced in a study of T-cell reconstitution after alpha-beta-depleted transplantation in children. Unique molecular identifiers were incorporated when the TCRbeta library was constructed. TCRdb passed the PCR reads through MiXCR, listing each CDR3 protein once. This sample has over 80,000 distinct CDR3 sequences; 20% to 30% occur once, and the top ten carry around 21%. The sample consisted of PBMCs, taken before TCRalphabeta/CD19-depleted stem cell transplant. The receptors shown here come from a boy between 2 and 10 years old with acute lymphoblastic leukemia, due to receive a stem cell transplant.

This clonotype was counted a few times. The chain recombines TRBV12-3 or TRBV12-4 with TRBJ2-3, with a tentative D call TRBD2 (5 bases). This CDR3 is built from 15 residues. V was pared by 7 bases and J by 3 bases, with 17 bases between. In DNA, the CDR3 is TGTGCCAGCAACTTAGCGCTCCTGGGGACAGATACGCAGTATTTT. This encodes CASNLALLGTDTQYF.

In its sample, this clonotype was seen a few times. This rearrangement joins TRBV29-1 to TRBJ2-3; a possible D gene is TRBD2 (8 bases). V was trimmed by 7 bases and J by 4 bases, leaving 27 bases between them. The CDR3 sequence is 17 residues long. CDR1 and CDR2 (germline): SQVTM, ANQGSEA. CDR3 nucleotide sequence: TGCAGCGCTGCACAGGGGCAGGGACTAGTACGGGCAGATACGCAGTATTTT. This gives the protein CSAAQGQGLVRADTQYF.

This clonotype was observed many times. The J gene is TRBJ2-7, the V gene TRBV15; D is tentatively TRBD1 or TRBD2 (5 bases each). The CDR3 has 14 amino acids. Deletions cut 2 bases from V and 3 bases from J, with 11 bases between. Germline lookup yields CDR1 LNHNV and CDR2 YYDKDF (reference sequence). The CDR3 protein is CATSRRRDGYEQYF. Written as DNA, the CDR3 is TGTGCCACCAGCAGACGTAGGGACGGCTACGAGCAGTACTTC.

The chain joins TRBV28 to TRBJ2-2; a possible D gene is TRBD1 (6 bases). The CDR3 extends over 14 amino acids. The V gene's germline CDR1 is MDHEN and CDR2 SYDVKM. Deletions cut 8 bases from V and 4 bases from J, with 14 bases between. The CDR3 nucleotides read TGTGCCAGCCGGAACGACAGGCCCACCGGGGAGCTGTTTTTT. This codes for CASRNDRPTGELFF.

The rearrangement uses TRBV29-1 and TRBJ2-5; TRBD1 matches at 10 bases. J was trimmed by 5 bases and V by 4 bases; bases with no gene match: 7. This CDR3 comprises 14 residues. From germline, CDR1 is SQVTM and CDR2 ANQGSEA. The CDR3 sequence: CSVGGTGVGETQYF. The CDR3 bases are TGCAGCGTTGGAGGGACAGGGGTTGGGGAGACCCAGTACTTC.

The chain links TRBV14 to TRBJ1-4, with no clear D. CDR3 length equals 13 residues. Per the germline V gene, CDR1 is SGHDN and CDR2 is FVKESK. V lost 1 base, J lost 3 bases, and 3 bases lay in between. The CDR3 DNA reads as TGTGCCAGCAGCCAAGTTCCTAATGAAAAACTGTTTTTT. Translated: CASSQVPNEKLFF.

This clonotype was counted ten times or more. The V call is TRBV5-1, the J call TRBJ1-5; no firm D call. CDR1 and CDR2 from the germline V gene are SGHRS and YFSETQ. CDR3 length equals 13 residues. V dropped 3 bases and J dropped 5 bases, with 9 bases sitting between them. The CDR3 is CASSSGPDQPQHF. The CDR3 nucleotides read TGCGCCAGCAGCTCCGGGCCGGATCAGCCCCAGCATTTT.

V and J are TRBV6-4 and TRBJ2-3, with D possibly being TRBD2 (6 bases). Germline CDR1 reads MRHNA; CDR2 reads SNTAGT. Between the trimmed V and J ends, which lost 2 bases and 3 bases, there was a span of 12 bases. The CDR3 has 15 residues. DNA for the CDR3: TGTGCCAGCAGTGACGAGGGAGGTTTTACAGATACGCAGTATTTT. Its translation is CASSDEGGFTDTQYF.

This clonotype was counted many times. The genes are TRBV28 and TRBJ2-2; D call uncertain. The CDR3 has 16 residues. Germline V gene lookup returns CDR1 MDHEN and CDR2 SYDVKM. Trimming took off 6 bases at V and 1 base at J, with 15 bases between the two ends. This CDR3 reads CASSFYSRRNTGELFF. CDR3 in DNA: TGTGCCAGCAGCTTCTATAGCAGACGGAACACCGGGGAGCTGTTTTTT.

This clonotype was recorded at least ten times. The chain employs TRBV7-9 and TRBJ2-5; 11 nucleotides align to TRBD2. This CDR3 is 14 amino acids long. The V gene's germline CDR1 is SEHNR and CDR2 FQNEAQ (reference sequence). V lost 4 bases to trimming and J lost 4 bases; unmatched junction nucleotides: 2. The CDR3 coding sequence is TGTGCCAGCAGCTCCGGGACTAGCGGAGAGACCCAGTACTTC. The encoded protein is CASSSGTSGETQYF.

This clonotype came up a few times. V usage is TRBV7-9 and J usage is TRBJ2-7, with 13 bases aligning to TRBD2. The germline V gene encodes CDR1 SEHNR and CDR2 FQNEAQ (reference sequence). Germline trimming cut 0 bases from V and 6 bases from J; bases unmatched to any gene: 2. CDR3 length: 15 residues. CDR3 residues: CASSLAGLAGVEQYF. CDR3 bases: TGTGCCAGCAGCTTAGCCGGACTAGCGGGAGTCGAGCAGTACTTC.

In this sample, this clonotype turned up a few times. The CDR3 DNA sequence: TGCAGTGCTAGAAAGGGAGTCGAGACCCAGTACTTC. The encoded protein is CSARKGVETQYF. This chain links TRBV20-1 with TRBJ2-5; D might be TRBD2 (5 bases). The CDR3 is 12 residues long. With 2 bases removed from V and 5 bases from J, the gap between germline ends came to 9 bases. The germline CDR1 and CDR2 sequences are DFQATT and SNEGSKA (reference sequence).

The genes are TRBV12-3 or TRBV12-4 and TRBJ2-7; D might be TRBD2 (6 bases). The length of the CDR3 is 14 residues. V was cut by 5 bases and J by 7 bases, with 18 bases left in between. The CDR3 here is CASSPAGGFEEQYF. The CDR3 DNA is TGTGCCAGCAGTCCCGCCGGAGGGTTCGAAGAGCAGTACTTC.

The gene calls are TRBV7-7 and TRBJ2-2, with a possible D match to TRBD2 (5 bases). CDR1 and CDR2 from the germline V gene are SSHAT and FNYEAQ (reference sequence). This CDR3 is 16 amino acids long. Trimming stripped 4 bases from V and 0 bases from J, with 12 bases between. Here the CDR3 DNA reads TGTGCCAGCAGCTCAAGAGGCGGGCCGAACACCGGGGAGCTGTTTTTT. As protein: CASSSRGGPNTGELFF.

This clonotype was counted ten times or more. The J gene is TRBJ2-3, the V gene TRBV28, with 7 positions matching TRBD1. The germline V gene encodes CDR1 MDHEN and CDR2 SYDVKM. The length of the CDR3 is 13 residues. V lost 8 bases, J lost 0 bases, and 2 bases stayed unmatched. CDR3 nucleotides: TGTGCCAGCGGGACAGAGAGCACAGATACGCAGTATTTT. Its translation: CASGTESTDTQYF.

This sequence joins TRBV4-2 and TRBJ2-7; a weak D match, TRBD1 (5 bases). From germline, CDR1 is LGHNA and CDR2 YNFKEQ. CDR3 size: 14 residues. V lost 2 bases to trimming and J lost 1 base, with 9 bases between them. The DNA for the CDR3 is TGTGCCAGCAGCCAAAACACAGGTTCCTACGAGCAGTACTTC. Amino acids: CASSQNTGSYEQYF.

This clonotype has more than one count but fewer than ten. The chain uses TRBV15 and TRBJ2-3, with D perhaps TRBD2 (6 bases). CDR1 LNHNV and CDR2 YYDKDF come from the germline V gene (reference sequence). The V end was cut by 8 bases, the J end by 4 bases, with 16 bases between. The CDR3 loop spans 14 amino acids. The CDR3 reads CATSTRPFADTQYF. CDR3 nucleotides: TGTGCCACCTCGACTAGGCCTTTTGCAGATACGCAGTATTTT.

The V and J genes are TRBV4-1 and TRBJ1-2, with D uncertain. This CDR3 is built from 15 residues. From germline, CDR1 is MGHRA and CDR2 YSYEKL. V was cut by 0 bases and J by 4 bases, with 12 bases left in between. This CDR3 is CASSQDIRAVYGYTF. The CDR3 DNA reads TGCGCCAGCAGCCAAGATATTAGGGCGGTCTATGGCTACACCTTC.

The chain combines TRBV6-2 or TRBV6-3 with TRBJ1-2; D not resolved. The germline V and J ends were trimmed by 8 bases and 2 bases, with 12 bases remaining between them. This CDR3 spans 13 amino acids. The V gene's germline CDR1 is MNHEY and CDR2 SVGEGT. CDR3 amino acids: CASSQQTNYGYTF. Here the CDR3 DNA reads TGTGCCAGCTCCCAACAGACCAACTATGGCTACACCTTC.

This chain links TRBV28 with TRBJ2-3; 9 nucleotides match TRBD1. Germline loops: CDR1 MDHEN, CDR2 SYDVKM. This CDR3 region has 16 residues. V lost 4 bases and J lost 4; bases outside the gene matches: 9. Here the CDR3 DNA reads TGTGCCAGCAGTTCTCCGACAGGGGGGTCCCCAGATACGCAGTATTTT. Its protein is CASSSPTGGSPDTQYF.

This clonotype qualifies as medium-sized. V is TRBV6-1 and J is TRBJ2-7, with D perhaps matching TRBD2 (5 bases). This CDR3 spans 14 amino acids. Germline V gives CDR1 MNHNS, CDR2 SASEGT. Trimming removed 2 bases from V and 2 bases from J, with 10 bases in between. CDR3 coding DNA: TGTGCCAGCAGTGAACTTGGACTCGCCTACGAGCAGTACTTC. Protein product: CASSELGLAYEQYF.

This clonotype showed up just a few times. CDR3 loop: CASSLTSGVHEQFF. The CDR3, as DNA: TGTGCCAGCAGTCTGACTAGCGGAGTTCATGAGCAGTTCTTC. The chain couples TRBV6-1 to TRBJ2-1; 9 bases map to TRBD2. Germline CDR1 reads MNHNS; CDR2 reads SASEGT. This CDR3 contains 14 residues. Trimming at V came to 5 bases and at J to 8 bases, leaving 7 bases not matched to a gene.

CDR3 in DNA: TGCAGTGCCCTTAAGGGACAGGTGAACACTGAAGCTTTCTTT. Translating gives CSALKGQVNTEAFF. The chain employs TRBV20-1 and TRBJ1-1; TRBD1 matches at 8 bases. Looked up from germline, CDR1 is DFQATT and CDR2 is SNEGSKA (reference sequence). The CDR3 covers 14 residues. The V gene end was trimmed by 6 bases and the J gene end by 0 bases; junction bases not matched to a gene: 6.

This clonotype has only a few counts. This rearrangement joins TRBV18 to TRBJ1-2, with D tentatively TRBD1 (6 bases). Trimming removed 3 bases from V and 8 bases from J, with 13 bases in between. The CDR3 covers 13 residues. Looked up from germline, CDR1 is KGHSH and CDR2 is LQKENI. The CDR3 DNA follows: TGTGCCAGCTCACCCGGGACAATGGAAGGCTACACCTTC. Translating it yields CASSPGTMEGYTF.

Notes on this clonotype: One end of the junction is discordant with germline, which a read error may explain. This chain uses TRBV6-1 with TRBJ1-1; D is unresolved. Germline CDR1 and CDR2: MNHNS and SASEGT. This CDR3 is built from 13 residues. This chain's CDR3 is CASSPRGNAEAFF. As DNA, the CDR3 is TGTGCCAGCAGTCCGCGCGGGAACGCTGAAGCTTTCTTT.

This clonotype appeared a few times. The genes are TRBV28 and TRBJ2-1; D gene uncertain. Germline V CDR1 and CDR2: MDHEN, SYDVKM. The CDR3 length is 12 residues. The V end lost 6 bases, the J end lost 9 bases, and 12 bases lay between the germline ends. The CDR3 DNA follows: TGTGCCAGCAGGCCCACGGCAGGTGAGCAGTTCTTC. Amino acids: CASRPTAGEQFF.

This clonotype was counted a few times. The gene calls are TRBV5-5 and TRBJ2-5, with D perhaps being TRBD1 or TRBD2 (5 bases each). V lost 6 bases to trimming and J lost 5 bases, with 17 bases between them. This CDR3 contains 14 residues. Germline lookup yields CDR1 SGHKS and CDR2 YYEKEE (reference sequence). The CDR3 DNA reads TGTGCCAGCACCGTCGGGGTGGGGCTGGAGACCCAGTACTTC. It codes for CASTVGVGLETQYF.

The V and J genes are TRBV2 and TRBJ2-3; D unclear. The CDR3 contains 15 residues. Germline CDR1 SNHLY, CDR2 FYNNEI. With 10 bases removed from V and 6 bases from J, the gap between germline ends came to 23 bases. CDR3 nucleotide sequence: TGTGCCACCAAAAGGTCGGACCAGTTATGGGATACGCAGTATTTT. It specifies CATKRSDQLWDTQYF.

J is TRBJ2-5 and V is TRBV7-2; D is possibly TRBD1 or TRBD2 (5 bases each). Germline-derived CDR1 and CDR2 are SGHTA and FQGNSA. The CDR3 spans 15 residues. V lost 1 base and J 1 base, leaving 10 bases between the germline ends. CDR3 nucleotide sequence: TGTGCCAGCAGCTTAGATCCGGGGCCCCAAGAGACCCAGTACTTC. Translated, it gives CASSLDPGPQETQYF.

There are a few counts of this clonotype. This sequence joins TRBV18 and TRBJ2-3; possibly TRBD2 for D (6 bases). The CDR3 is 14 amino acids. Per germline, CDR1 KGHSH and CDR2 LQKENI. The V end was cut by 6 bases, the J end by 5 bases, with 15 bases between. The CDR3 reads CASSKGGGQDTQYF. The DNA of the CDR3 is TGTGCCAGCTCTAAGGGCGGAGGGCAAGATACGCAGTATTTT.